The 24 T cell receptor beta chains below come from one sample, sequenced in a study of human T cells and chemical hapten exposure. MiXCR, run by TCRdb on the RACE reads, gives a single entry per CDR3 protein. The table lists 70,000 or so distinct CDR3 sequences, around 10% of them singletons. Time point reported: patch test 3, about 24 weeks after DPC sensitization. Specified treatment: therapeutic diphenylcyclopropenone sensitization with weekly scalp DPC. The sample was whole blood, taken in connection with sensitization to the hapten diphenylcyclopropenone (DPC). All receptors derive from a woman between 50 and 59 years old with alopecia areata. Some clones in this sample may be carry-over from other donors' samples.

The chain couples TRBV4-3 to TRBJ2-2, with D hard to call. Per the germline V gene, CDR1 is LGHNA and CDR2 is YSLEER. There are 17 residues in the CDR3. The ends were cut back, 0 bases at V and 4 bases at J, with 15 bases in the middle. The CDR3 region is CASSQDDGQAFTGELFF. DNA of the CDR3: TGCGCCAGCAGCCAAGATGACGGTCAGGCCTTCACCGGGGAGCTGTTTTTT.

This clonotype was detected many times. The chain uses TRBV11-2 and TRBJ2-1, with 16 bases fitting TRBD2. V shed 5 bases, J shed 7 bases, and the junction held 14 bases outside the gene matches. This CDR3 is 19 amino acids long. CDR1 and CDR2 (germline): SGHAT, FQNNGV. The CDR3 DNA follows: TGTGCCAGCAGCCCCGAAACCGGGACTAGCGGGGGGGCCCGGAATGAGCAGTTCTTC. Protein sequence: CASSPETGTSGGARNEQFF.

This clonotype was picked up a small number of times. This chain connects TRBV3-1 to TRBJ1-1; D remains unclear. Trimming shortened V by 4 bases and J by 1 base, and 13 bases separated the two germline ends. CDR1 is LGHDT and CDR2 is YNNKEL in the germline V gene (reference sequence). The CDR3 contains 15 residues. The CDR3 loop reads CASSLHGSGNTEAFF. CDR3 DNA sequence: TGTGCCAGCAGCCTCCACGGGAGTGGGAACACTGAAGCTTTCTTT.

This sequence joins TRBV3-1 and TRBJ2-5, with 10 bases identical to TRBD2. The germline V gene has CDR1 LGHDT and CDR2 YNNKEL (reference sequence). This CDR3 is built from 15 residues. V lost 4 bases to trimming and J lost 5 bases; unmatched junction nucleotides: 7. CDR3 amino acids: CASSLTSSGGETQYF. The CDR3 DNA reads as TGTGCCAGCAGCCTTACCTCTAGCGGGGGTGAGACCCAGTACTTC.

Many counts were recorded for this clonotype. The chain has TRBV4-1 and TRBJ2-5; possibly TRBD2 for D (6 bases). The CDR3 is 15 amino acids. The germline V gene has CDR1 MGHRA and CDR2 YSYEKL. The V gene lost 1 base and the J gene lost 1 base, with 10 bases spanning the gap. CDR3: CASSQAGVTQETQYF. The CDR3 bases are TGCGCCAGCAGCCAAGCGGGGGTCACCCAAGAGACCCAGTACTTC.

This clonotype showed up many times. The gene calls are TRBV7-2 and TRBJ1-2; D unresolved. This CDR3 has 13 amino acids. V lost 3 bases, J lost 2 bases, and 7 bases lay in between. The germline V gene encodes CDR1 SGHTA and CDR2 FQGNSA. The CDR3 DNA reads as TGTGCCAGCAGCTTGACGGAAAACTATGGCTACACCTTC. This translates into CASSLTENYGYTF.

This clonotype was recorded at least ten times. The rearrangement joins TRBV6-1 to TRBJ2-3; weak D call: TRBD1 (6 bases). Trimming pared 5 bases from V and 0 bases from J, leaving 15 bases between. CDR3 length equals 16 residues. Looked up from germline, CDR1 is MNHNS and CDR2 is SASEGT. The CDR3 region has the DNA TGTGCCAGCAGTCCCCGACAGGTTTCTAGCACAGATACGCAGTATTTT. This translates into CASSPRQVSSTDTQYF.

This clonotype was counted only a few times. The gene calls are TRBV27 and TRBJ2-1; D assignment may be TRBD1 or TRBD2 (5 bases each). Trimming stripped 2 bases from V and 10 bases from J, with 15 bases between. The germline V gene has CDR1 MNHEY and CDR2 SMNVEV (reference sequence). The CDR3 has 14 residues. CDR3 nucleotide sequence: TGTGCCAGCAGTTTAATCACGGGGCAGAACGAGCAGTTCTTC. Its protein product is CASSLITGQNEQFF.

Ten or more counts support this clonotype. The chain has TRBV6-6 and TRBJ1-4; D may be TRBD1 (6 bases). The CDR3 covers 14 residues. Per germline, CDR1 MNHNY and CDR2 SVGAGI (reference sequence). V was pared by 7 bases and J by 2 bases, with 11 bases between. CDR3 in DNA: TGTGCCAGCATTAAAGGACAGACTAATGAAAAACTGTTTTTT. Translated: CASIKGQTNEKLFF.

The sample holds a few counts of this clonotype. CDR3 bases: TGCGCCAGCAGCCAAGGTCTGGGGGCGTCCTATGGCTACACCTTC. The encoded protein is CASSQGLGASYGYTF. This chain joins TRBV4-3 and TRBJ1-2; possibly TRBD1 for D (6 bases). Germline loops: CDR1 LGHNA, CDR2 YSLEER. V lost 1 base and J 4 bases, leaving 13 bases between the germline ends. The CDR3 has 15 amino acids.

A few counts support this clonotype. V and J are TRBV5-5 and TRBJ2-5; TRBD2 matches 8 bases. CDR3 length: 14 residues. V was clipped by 4 bases and J by 1 base; unmatched bases: 3. In germline, CDR1 is SGHKS, CDR2 YYEKEE (reference sequence). CDR3 nucleotide sequence: TGTGCCAGCAGCACCGCGGGGGGCCAAGAGACCCAGTACTTC. It translates to CASSTAGGQETQYF.

The V call is TRBV20-1, the J call TRBJ1-1, with D maybe TRBD1 (6 bases). Looked up from germline, CDR1 is DFQATT and CDR2 is SNEGSKA (reference sequence). V gave up 3 bases and J gave up 0 bases, with 17 bases separating them. The CDR3 length is 16 residues. The CDR3 loop reads CSASVQGRIMNTEAFF. CDR3 nucleotides: TGCAGTGCTAGTGTGCAGGGGAGGATAATGAACACTGAAGCTTTCTTT.

This clonotype occurred many times. The CDR3 region has the DNA TGTGCCAGCAGTGAATCGGGCACATCTAATTCACCCCTCCACTTT. Protein sequence: CASSESGTSNSPLHF. The V gene is TRBV6-1, the J gene TRBJ1-6, with D unresolved. Trimming removed 2 bases from V and 6 bases from J, with 11 bases in between. The CDR3 has 15 amino acids. From germline, CDR1 is MNHNS and CDR2 SASEGT.

This clonotype was recorded many times. The rearrangement uses TRBV27 and TRBJ2-3, with D perhaps assigned TRBD1 or TRBD2 (6 bases each). V gave up 2 bases and J gave up 11 bases, with 11 bases separating them. In germline, CDR1 is MNHEY, CDR2 SMNVEV (reference sequence). The CDR3 runs 12 residues. The DNA for the CDR3 is TGTGCCAGCAGTTTAAATAGGGGGGTGCAGTATTTT. It translates to CASSLNRGVQYF.

This clonotype was recorded at least ten times. The chain uses TRBV10-1 and TRBJ2-3; D unclear. Trimming removed 3 bases from V and 5 bases from J, with 6 bases in between. The germline V gene encodes CDR1 WNHNN and CDR2 SYGVQD (reference sequence). CDR3 length: 12 residues. This chain's CDR3 is CASSDSVDTQYF. The CDR3, as DNA: TGCGCCAGCAGTGACTCGGTAGATACGCAGTATTTT.

This clonotype has a count of ten or more. This chain uses TRBV7-9 with TRBJ2-2; D perhaps matches TRBD1 (5 bases). In germline, CDR1 is SEHNR, CDR2 FQNEAQ (reference sequence). V was pared by 8 bases and J by 6 bases, with 13 bases between. This CDR3 spans 13 amino acids. DNA for the CDR3: TGTGCCAGCGAAAGGGGAAGCCCCGGGGAGCTGTTTTTT. This gives the protein CASERGSPGELFF.

The sample holds many counts of this clonotype. The V and J genes are TRBV6-2 or TRBV6-3 and TRBJ1-1; tentative D call: TRBD1 (5 bases). CDR1 MNHEY and CDR2 SVGEGT come from the germline V gene. Deletions cut 5 bases from V and 2 bases from J, with 12 bases between. This CDR3 spans 14 amino acids. The CDR3 DNA is TGTGCCAGCAGTACTGGGACCGTTAACACTGAAGCTTTCTTT. The encoded protein is CASSTGTVNTEAFF.

This clonotype was seen many times. The rearrangement uses TRBV5-5 and TRBJ2-1; possible D gene TRBD2, 5 bases. Germline V gives CDR1 SGHKS, CDR2 YYEKEE (reference sequence). The ends were cut back, 4 bases at V and 3 bases at J, with 14 bases in the middle. The CDR3 has 15 residues. CDR3 loop: CASSQSSGVYNEQFF. CDR3 coding DNA: TGTGCCAGCAGCCAAAGTTCCGGGGTCTACAATGAGCAGTTCTTC.

In this sample, this clonotype turned up a few times. The chain uses TRBV7-6 and TRBJ2-3; D is tentatively TRBD1 or TRBD2 (5 bases each). V lost 1 base and J lost 4, with 18 bases in between. CDR1 is SGHVS and CDR2 is FNYEAQ in the germline V gene. There are 17 residues in the CDR3. The CDR3 spells CASSLDGGSWMADTQYF. DNA of the CDR3: TGTGCCAGCAGCTTAGATGGGGGAAGTTGGATGGCAGATACGCAGTATTTT.

The chain combines TRBV19 with TRBJ2-1; TRBD2 matches at 14 bases. V was pared by 5 bases and J by 7 bases, with 7 bases of the junction left unmatched. CDR1 and CDR2 from the germline V gene are LNHDA and SQIVND (reference sequence). This CDR3 has 16 residues. This CDR3 is CASSATTSGRGNEQFF. The CDR3 DNA reads as TGTGCCAGTAGTGCTACGACTAGCGGGAGGGGAAATGAGCAGTTCTTC.

CDR3 region: CASSSDGQGRNTIYF. For the CDR3, the DNA is TGTGCCAGCAGCTCCGACGGCCAGGGCCGAAACACCATATATTTT. This rearrangement joins TRBV11-2 to TRBJ1-3, with a tentative D call TRBD1 (5 bases). The CDR3 runs 15 residues. V shed 4 bases and J shed 5 bases, with 15 bases lying between them. Germline CDR1 is SGHAT and CDR2 is FQNNGV.

The chain couples TRBV11-2 to TRBJ2-3; TRBD2 aligns across 8 bases. The CDR3 length is 16 residues. The ends lost 5 bases at V and 6 bases at J; junction bases unmatched: 13. The germline gives CDR1 SGHAT, CDR2 FQNNGV. The CDR3 here is CASSPPGAGVSDTQYF. CDR3 DNA: TGTGCCAGCAGCCCCCCCGGAGCGGGAGTTTCCGATACGCAGTATTTT.

Ten or more counts support this clonotype. The chain links TRBV7-2 to TRBJ1-5, with 7 bases lining up with TRBD1. This CDR3 is 14 amino acids long. Germline CDR1 is SGHTA and CDR2 is FQGNSA. The V gene end was trimmed by 5 bases and the J gene end by 7 bases; junction bases not matched to a gene: 8. CDR3 in DNA: TGTGCCAGCAGCCCCTCAGGGGGAGGGCAGCCCCAGCATTTT. This codes for CASSPSGGGQPQHF.

The chain employs TRBV7-8 and TRBJ2-3; 7 positions agree with TRBD1. Germline values: CDR1 SGHVS, CDR2 FQNEAQ. This CDR3 has 13 residues. The junction had 9 bases not matched to a gene; V was cut back by 5 bases and J by 10 bases. This CDR3 reads CASSPGGGVAQYF. Here the CDR3 DNA reads TGTGCCAGCAGCCCAGGGGGTGGGGTGGCGCAGTATTTT.